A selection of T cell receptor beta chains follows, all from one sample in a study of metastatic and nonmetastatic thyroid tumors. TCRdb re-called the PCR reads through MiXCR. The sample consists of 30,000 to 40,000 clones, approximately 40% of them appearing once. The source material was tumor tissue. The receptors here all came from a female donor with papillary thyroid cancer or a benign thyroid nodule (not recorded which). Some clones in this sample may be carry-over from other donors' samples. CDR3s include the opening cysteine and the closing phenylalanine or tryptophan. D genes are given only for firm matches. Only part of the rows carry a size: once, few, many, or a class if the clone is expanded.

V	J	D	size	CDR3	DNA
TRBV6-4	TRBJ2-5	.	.	CASSAGQETQYF	TGTGCCAGCTCTGCAGGGCAAGAGACCCAGTACTTC
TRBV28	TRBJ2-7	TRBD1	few	CASSLGTVYEQYF	TGTGCCAGCAGTTTAGGGACAGTATACGAGCAGTACTTC
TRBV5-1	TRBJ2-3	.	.	CASSLNGGTDTQYF	TGCGCCAGCAGCTTGAACGGGGGCACAGATACGCAGTATTTT
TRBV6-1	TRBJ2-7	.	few	CASTWDTTYEQYF	TGTGCCAGCACCTGGGACACTACCTACGAGCAGTACTTC
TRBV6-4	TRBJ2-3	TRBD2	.	CASSGLAGSTDTQYF	TGTGCCAGCAGTGGCCTAGCGGGGAGCACAGATACGCAGTATTTT
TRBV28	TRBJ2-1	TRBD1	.	CASSLYGTGYNEQFF	TGTGCCAGCAGTTTATACGGGACAGGTTACAATGAGCAGTTCTTC
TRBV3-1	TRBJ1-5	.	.	CASSQGGASNQPQHF	TGTGCCAGCAGCCAAGGAGGGGCGAGCAATCAGCCCCAGCATTTT
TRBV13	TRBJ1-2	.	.	CASREELTYGYTF	TGTGCCAGCAGAGAAGAACTAACCTATGGCTACACCTTC
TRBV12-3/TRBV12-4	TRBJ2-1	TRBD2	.	CASSSQAGVVNEQFF	TGTGCCAGCAGTTCCCAAGCGGGAGTAGTCAATGAGCAGTTCTTC
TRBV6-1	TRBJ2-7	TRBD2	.	CASSVGLAKYEQYF	TGTGCCAGCAGTGTCGGACTAGCGAAGTACGAGCAGTACTTC
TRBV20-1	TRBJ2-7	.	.	CSATRDGSSYEQYF	TGCAGTGCTACTAGGGACGGCAGCTCCTACGAGCAGTACTTC
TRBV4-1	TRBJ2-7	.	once	CASSQEVAQNPREQYF	TGCGCCAGCAGCCAAGAGGTGGCGCAGAACCCGCGGGAGCAGTACTTC
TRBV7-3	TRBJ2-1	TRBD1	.	CASSLNTGAGEQFF	TGTGCCAGCAGCTTAAATACAGGGGCGGGTGAGCAGTTCTTC
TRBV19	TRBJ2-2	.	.	CASSGRDTGELFF	TGTGCCAGTAGCGGTAGGGACACCGGGGAGCTGTTTTTT
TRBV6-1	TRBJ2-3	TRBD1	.	CASSEGGDRGDKQYF	TGTGCCAGCAGTGAAGGAGGGGACAGGGGTGATAAGCAGTATTTT
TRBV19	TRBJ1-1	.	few	CASSTEGGFEAFF	TGTGCCAGTAGTACCGAAGGGGGTTTCGAAGCTTTCTTT
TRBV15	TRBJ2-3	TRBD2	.	CATSRDTLAGGRGDTQYF	TGTGCCACCAGCAGAGATACTCTAGCGGGAGGGCGAGGAGATACGCAGTATTTT
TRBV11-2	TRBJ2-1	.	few	CASSLVSSSGVDNEQFF	TGTGCCAGCAGCTTAGTATCTTCCTCGGGAGTAGACAATGAGCAGTTCTTC
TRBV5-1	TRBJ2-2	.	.	CASSRDRGIGELFF	TGCGCCAGCAGCAGGGACCGGGGGATCGGGGAGCTGTTTTTT
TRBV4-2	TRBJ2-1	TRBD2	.	CASSPLRGEAGGLWNEQFF	TGTGCCAGCAGCCCACTACGGGGGGAAGCGGGAGGGCTTTGGAATGAGCAGTTCTTC
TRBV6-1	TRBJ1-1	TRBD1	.	CASCPGTGCTEAFF	TGTGCCAGCTGTCCCGGGACAGGGTGCACTGAAGCTTTCTTT
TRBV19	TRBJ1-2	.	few	CASSIPGLGYTF	TGTGCCAGTAGTATTCCGGGTCTTGGCTACACCTTC
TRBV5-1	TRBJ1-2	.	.	CASSLAAGDYGYTF	TGCGCCAGCAGCTTGGCCGCAGGGGACTATGGCTACACCTTC
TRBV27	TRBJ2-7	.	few	CAISLTVNSYEQYF	TGTGCCATCAGTTTGACAGTTAACTCCTACGAGCAGTACTTC
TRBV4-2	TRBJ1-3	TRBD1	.	CASSQRDRDSGNTIYF	TGTGCCAGCAGCCAGCGGGACAGAGACTCTGGAAACACCATATATTTT
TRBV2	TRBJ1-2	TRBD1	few	CASSGQGILDGYTF	TGTGCCAGCAGTGGACAGGGAATTTTAGACGGCTACACCTTC
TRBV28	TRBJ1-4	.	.	CASSLEESEKLFF	TGTGCCAGCAGTTTAGAGGAGAGTGAAAAACTGTTTTTT
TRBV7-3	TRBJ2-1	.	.	CASAPGPSSYNEQFF	TGTGCCAGCGCTCCGGGACCTAGCTCCTACAATGAGCAGTTCTTC
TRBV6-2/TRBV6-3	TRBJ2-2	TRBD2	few	CASRVAGINTGELFF	TGTGCCAGCAGGGTAGCGGGGATAAACACCGGGGAGCTGTTTTTT
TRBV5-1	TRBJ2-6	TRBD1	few	CASSLGGFGANVLTF	TGCGCCAGCAGCTTAGGGGGCTTTGGGGCCAACGTCCTGACTTTC
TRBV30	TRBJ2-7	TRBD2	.	CAWRFRASGAYEQYF	TGTGCCTGGAGGTTTAGGGCTAGCGGGGCCTACGAGCAGTACTTC
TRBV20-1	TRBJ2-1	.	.	CSARAGTQQFF	TGCAGTGCTAGGGCGGGGACTCAGCAGTTCTTC
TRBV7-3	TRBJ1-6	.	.	CASSLTGKDSPLHF	TGTGCCAGCAGCTTAACAGGGAAGGATTCACCCCTCCACTTT
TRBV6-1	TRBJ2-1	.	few	CAIPVGVEQFF	TGTGCCATTCCGGTTGGAGTTGAGCAGTTCTTC
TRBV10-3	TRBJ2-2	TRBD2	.	CATTPGLAGGNTGELFF	TGTGCCACCACCCCGGGACTAGCGGGGGGAAACACCGGGGAGCTGTTTTTT
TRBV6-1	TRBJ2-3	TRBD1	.	CASSEGQASTDTQYF	TGTGCCAGCAGTGAGGGACAGGCCAGCACAGATACGCAGTATTTT
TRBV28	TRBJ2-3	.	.	CASRAASRVVAEWADTQYF	TGTGCCAGCAGAGCAGCCTCCCGCGTGGTAGCGGAATGGGCAGATACGCAGTATTTT
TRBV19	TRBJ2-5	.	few	CASSIWDNQETQYF	TGTGCCAGTAGTATATGGGACAACCAAGAGACCCAGTACTTC
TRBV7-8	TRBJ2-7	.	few	CASSLGPDRSSYEQYF	TGTGCCAGCAGCTTAGGGCCTGACAGGAGCTCCTACGAGCAGTACTTC
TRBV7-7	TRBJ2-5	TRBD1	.	CASSLVQGEQETQYF	TGTGCCAGCAGCTTAGTTCAGGGGGAGCAAGAGACCCAGTACTTC
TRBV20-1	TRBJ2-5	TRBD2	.	CSATRTSGGAPETQYF	TGCAGTGCTACCCGGACTAGCGGGGGGGCCCCGGAGACCCAGTACTTC
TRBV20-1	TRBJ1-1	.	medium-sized	CSAYPRGLQLGEAFF	TGCAGTGCTTATCCACGGGGGTTGCAGTTGGGTGAAGCTTTCTTT
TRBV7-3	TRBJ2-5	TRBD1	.	CASSLGTGPGEETQYF	TGTGCCAGCAGCCTCGGGACAGGGCCTGGGGAAGAGACCCAGTACTTC
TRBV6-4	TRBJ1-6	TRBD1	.	CASSSTGWDSPLHF	TGTGCCAGCAGCTCGACAGGGTGGGATTCACCCCTCCACTTT
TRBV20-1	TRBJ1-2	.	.	CSVGSNYGYTF	TGCAGTGTTGGCTCTAACTATGGCTACACCTTC
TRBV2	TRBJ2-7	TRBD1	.	CASSQLTGPSYEQYF	TGTGCCAGCAGCCAATTGACAGGGCCTTCCTACGAGCAGTACTTC
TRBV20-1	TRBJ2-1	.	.	CSATDPSSYNEQFF	TGCAGTGCTACAGATCCCAGCTCCTACAATGAGCAGTTCTTC
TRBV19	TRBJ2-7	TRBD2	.	CASSIGLAGTYEQYF	TGTGCCAGTAGTATAGGACTAGCGGGGACCTACGAGCAGTACTTC
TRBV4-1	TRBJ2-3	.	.	CASSQVAPRTDTQYF	TGCGCCAGCAGCCAAGTGGCACCCCGCACAGATACGCAGTATTTT
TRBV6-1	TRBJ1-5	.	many	CASSKGTQPQHF	TGTGCCAGCAGCAAGGGAACGCAGCCCCAGCATTTT
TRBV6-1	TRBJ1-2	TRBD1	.	CASNGWGQSYGYTF	TGTGCCAGCAATGGGTGGGGACAGTCTTATGGCTACACCTTC
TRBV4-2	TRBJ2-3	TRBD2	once	CASSQLLAGGLDTQYF	TGTGCCAGCAGCCAATTACTAGCGGGGGGGCTAGATACGCAGTATTTT
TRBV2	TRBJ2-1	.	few	CASSATTPHNEQFF	TGTGCCAGCAGTGCGACTACCCCCCACAATGAGCAGTTCTTC